This T cell receptor beta chain appears in the sequencing data of a study of technical replicates of blood from several donors. Germline CDR1 and CDR2: SGHRS and YFSETQ. The CDR3 contains 12 residues. The V gene lost 4 bases and the J gene lost 7 bases, with 11 bases spanning the gap. Only in-frame clones appear in the TCRdb table, and some are missing; sequencing was by immunoSEQ multiplex PCR. The table has under 15,000 clones, 60% to 80% seen once. This clonotype originated in a human donor in good health. The chain joins TRBV5-1 to TRBJ1-1; a weak D match, TRBD1 (5 bases). Sequencing input: PBMCs. The CDR3 loop reads CASSHDRYEAFF. CDR3 sequence (DNA): TGCGCCAGCAGCCATGACAGATATGAAGCTTTCTTT.